This T cell receptor beta chain was captured in a study of cytotoxic CD8 clonotypes in ibrutinib-treated CLL. Assay: immunoSEQ multiplex PCR; the TCRdb copy retains only in-frame clones and omits some. The sample has about 45,000 clones; 60% to 80% are singletons. The V gene's germline CDR1 is SGDLS and CDR2 YYNGEE. The CDR3 runs 14 residues. The junction had 3 bases not matched to a gene; V was cut back by 4 bases and J by 1 base. This clone was seen ten or more times. The sequence came from a human donor with chronic lymphocytic leukemia. Sequenced material: PBMCs, taken after 24 months of ibrutinib treatment. The chain links TRBV9 to TRBJ1-1; TRBD1 matches at 8 bases. The CDR3 DNA reads as TGTGCCAGCAGCCGGGACAGGTCGAACACTGAAGCTTTCTTT. This sequence encodes CASSRDRSNTEAFF.